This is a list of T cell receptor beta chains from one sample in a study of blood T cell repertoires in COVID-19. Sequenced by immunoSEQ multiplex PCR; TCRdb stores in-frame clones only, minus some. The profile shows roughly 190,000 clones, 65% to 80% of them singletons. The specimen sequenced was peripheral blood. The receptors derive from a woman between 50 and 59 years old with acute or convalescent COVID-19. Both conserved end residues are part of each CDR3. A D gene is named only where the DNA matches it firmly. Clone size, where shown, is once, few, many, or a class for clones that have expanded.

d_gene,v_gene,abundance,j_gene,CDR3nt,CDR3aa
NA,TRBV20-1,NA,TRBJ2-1,TGCAGTGCTAGTCCCCTTACTATTAGCTCCTACAATGAACAGTTCTTC,CSASPLTISSYNEQFF
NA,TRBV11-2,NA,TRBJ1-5,TGTGCCAGCAGCTTAGCAGGTGCTCCCTATCAGCCCCAGCATTTT,CASSLAGAPYQPQHF
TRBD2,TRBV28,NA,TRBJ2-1,TGTGCCAGCAGGGACAGCGGGGGGAAGTTCTTC,CASRDSGGKFF
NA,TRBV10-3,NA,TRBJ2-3,TGTGCCATCAGTGAGTCGAACGGGGTGGGCGATACGCAGTATTTT,CAISESNGVGDTQYF
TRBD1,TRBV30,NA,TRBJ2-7,TGTGCCTGGAGTTTAGGGACAGGGAACTACGAGCAGTACTTC,CAWSLGTGNYEQYF
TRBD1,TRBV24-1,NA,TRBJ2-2,TGTGCCAGTCAGGACAGGGGAACCACCGGGGAGCTGTTTTTT,CASQDRGTTGELFF
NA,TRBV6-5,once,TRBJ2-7,TGTGCCAGCAGTTACTCCGGGGGAACTCCCGACAGGCAGTACTTC,CASSYSGGTPDRQYF
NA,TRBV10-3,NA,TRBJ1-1,TGTGCCATCAGTGAGTCCCGGTTAGCAGAAGCTTTCTTT,CAISESRLAEAFF
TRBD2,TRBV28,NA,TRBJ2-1,TGTGCCAGCAGTCGAATGACTAGCGGGAAACTCGGGCAGTTCTTC,CASSRMTSGKLGQFF
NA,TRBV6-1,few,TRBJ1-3,TGTGCCAGCAGTGAATCTTACGGGAGCTCTGGAAACACCATATATTTT,CASSESYGSSGNTIYF
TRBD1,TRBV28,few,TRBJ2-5,TGTGCCAGCAGTTCGCAAGACAGGGCCTTAAGGGAGACCCAGTACTTC,CASSSQDRALRETQYF
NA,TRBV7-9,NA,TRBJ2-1,TGTGCCAGCAGCTTAGCGTCGGGGTACAATGAGCAGTTCTTC,CASSLASGYNEQFF
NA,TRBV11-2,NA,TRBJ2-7,TGTGCCAGCAGCTTAGGAAGAGACACCGCGAATCTTTACGAGCAGTACTTC,CASSLGRDTANLYEQYF
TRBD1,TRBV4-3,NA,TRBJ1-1,TGCGCCAGCAGCCAAGACGCACAGGGGGACACTGAAGCTTTCTTT,CASSQDAQGDTEAFF
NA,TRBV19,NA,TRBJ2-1,TGTGCCAGTAGTACGACCCCTGGGACTCCGGCCCGCAATGAGCAGTTCTTC,CASSTTPGTPARNEQFF
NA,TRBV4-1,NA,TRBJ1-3,TGCGCCAGCAGCCAAGAAGGGTTCGGGGGAAGGGGAAACACCATATATTTT,CASSQEGFGGRGNTIYF
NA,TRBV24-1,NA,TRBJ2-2,TGTGCCGCCAATGACCCTGGAGCGGGCGGGGAGCTGTTTTTT,CAANDPGAGGELFF
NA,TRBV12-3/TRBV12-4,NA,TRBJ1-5,TGTGCCAGCAGCATCGGGGGGCCCCAGCATTTT,CASSIGGPQHF
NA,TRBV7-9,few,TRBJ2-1,TGTGCCAGCAGCCCATCTCGCGCGGGCGAGCAGTTCTTC,CASSPSRAGEQFF
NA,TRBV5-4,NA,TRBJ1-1,TGTGCCAGCAGCTTAGTAGGGGTGAACACTGAAGCTTTCTTT,CASSLVGVNTEAFF
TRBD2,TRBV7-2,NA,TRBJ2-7,TGTGCCAGCAGCTCCGGACTAGATCTAACCTACGAGCAGTACTTC,CASSSGLDLTYEQYF
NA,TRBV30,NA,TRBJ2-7,TGTGCCTGGAGTGCTTGGGCGGGGAACTACGAGCAGTACTTC,CAWSAWAGNYEQYF
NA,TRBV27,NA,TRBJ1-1,TGTGCCAGCAGACTGACATCCATGAACACTGAAGCTTTCTTT,CASRLTSMNTEAFF
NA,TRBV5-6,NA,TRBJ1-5,TGTGCCAGCAGCTTCAGACAGTCTAGCAATCAGCCCCAGCATTTT,CASSFRQSSNQPQHF
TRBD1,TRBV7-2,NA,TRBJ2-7,TGTGCCAGCAGCCGTCAGGGACAGGGGGTCGATCAGCAGTACTTC,CASSRQGQGVDQQYF
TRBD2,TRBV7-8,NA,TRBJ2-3,TGTGCCAGCAGAGGGACTAGCGGGGGCCCTCAGGGAGATACGCAGTATTTT,CASRGTSGGPQGDTQYF
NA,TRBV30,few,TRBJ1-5,TGTGCCTGGAGTGTACAGGTTTTTAGCAATCAGCCCCAGCATTTT,CAWSVQVFSNQPQHF
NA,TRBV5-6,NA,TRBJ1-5,TGTGCCAGCAGCTTCCACAGGCTCCAGCCCCAGCATTTT,CASSFHRLQPQHF
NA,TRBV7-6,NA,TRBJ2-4,TGTGCCAGCAGCTTAAGGACAGATGGTTTTAGCAAAAACATTCAGTACTTC,CASSLRTDGFSKNIQYF
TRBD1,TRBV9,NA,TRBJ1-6,TGTGCCAGCAGCCAGGGACAGGGGGCTTCACCCCTCCACTTT,CASSQGQGASPLHF
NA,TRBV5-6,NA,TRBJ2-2,TGTGCCAGCAGCTTCGGTGGCAGGCTGAACACCGGGGAGCTGTTTTTT,CASSFGGRLNTGELFF
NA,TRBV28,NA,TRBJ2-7,TGTGCCAGCAGCTTGTCGGGGGGACAATCCTACGAGCAGTACTTC,CASSLSGGQSYEQYF
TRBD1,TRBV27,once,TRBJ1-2,TGTGCCAGCGGAAGGGACAGGGAAGGCTACACCTTC,CASGRDREGYTF
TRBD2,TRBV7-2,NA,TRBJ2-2,TGTGCCAGCAGCTTAGCGGGTCCAGCGGGAGCGGGCACCGGGGAGCTGTTTTTT,CASSLAGPAGAGTGELFF
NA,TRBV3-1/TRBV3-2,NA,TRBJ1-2,TGTGCCAGCAGCCAAGTTGGGTTATGGGGCGGAGATGGCTACACCTTC,CASSQVGLWGGDGYTF
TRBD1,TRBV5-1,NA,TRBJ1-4,TGCGCCAGCAGCTTGACCCAGGGAGGACAGGGAATGAAGAAACTGTTTTTT,CASSLTQGGQGMKKLFF
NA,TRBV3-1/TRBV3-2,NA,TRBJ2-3,TGTGCCAGCAGCCTCAGGGGCGGCTTCACAGATACGCAGTATTTT,CASSLRGGFTDTQYF
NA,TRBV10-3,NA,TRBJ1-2,TGTGCCATCAGTGCCGCCGGGACTCGATCAGGCTACACCTTC,CAISAAGTRSGYTF
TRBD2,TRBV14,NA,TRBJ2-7,TGTGCCAGCAGCCCTTACGTTCTAGCGGGTCCTTCCTACGAGCAGTACTTC,CASSPYVLAGPSYEQYF
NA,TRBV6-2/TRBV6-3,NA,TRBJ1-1,TGTGCCAGCAGTAACAGGGTTCCGAACACTGAAGCTTTCTTT,CASSNRVPNTEAFF
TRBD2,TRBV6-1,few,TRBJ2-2,TGTGCCAGCAGTGAAGCTTTTCTGGCTAGCGGGAGTGCCGGGGAGCTGTTTTTT,CASSEAFLASGSAGELFF
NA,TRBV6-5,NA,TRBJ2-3,TGTGCCAGCAGGGGGGCAGAGGTTAGCACAGATACGCAGTATTTT,CASRGAEVSTDTQYF
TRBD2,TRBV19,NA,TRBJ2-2,TGTGCCAGTAGTATAGAGGAGACTAGCGGGAGATCCGGGGAGCTGTTTTTT,CASSIEETSGRSGELFF
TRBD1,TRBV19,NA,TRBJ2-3,TGTGCCAGTAGCATAAGGGGGCGTATTGGTACAGATACGCAGTATTTT,CASSIRGRIGTDTQYF
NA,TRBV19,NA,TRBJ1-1,TGTGCCAGTATCGGACAGTTGAACACTGAAGCTTTCTTT,CASIGQLNTEAFF
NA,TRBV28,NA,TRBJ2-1,TGTGCCAGCAGTCAAGGACAAAGCAACAATGAGCAGTTCTTC,CASSQGQSNNEQFF
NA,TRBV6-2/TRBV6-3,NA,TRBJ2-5,TGTGCCAGCAGTCCCCTTGGGGGCGGGAGTCGGGAGACCCAGTACTTC,CASSPLGGGSRETQYF
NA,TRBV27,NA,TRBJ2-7,TGTGCCAGCAGTTTACTTTGGGGGCCCTACGAGCAGTACTTC,CASSLLWGPYEQYF
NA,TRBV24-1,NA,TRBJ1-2,TGTGCCACCAGTGCCTCGGGGAACTATGGCTACACCTTC,CATSASGNYGYTF
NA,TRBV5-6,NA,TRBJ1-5,TGTGCCAGCAGCTTGGGTCAGGGAAGTTATCAGCCCCAGCATTTT,CASSLGQGSYQPQHF
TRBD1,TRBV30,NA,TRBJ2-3,TGTGCCTGGAGTCTCACAGGGGAGAGAGATACGCAGTATTTT,CAWSLTGERDTQYF
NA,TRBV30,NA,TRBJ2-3,TGTGCCTGGAGTTATATGGATACGCAGTATTTT,CAWSYMDTQYF
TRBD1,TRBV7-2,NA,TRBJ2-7,TGTGCCAGCAGACCTCGACAGGGACAGTACGAGCAGTACTTC,CASRPRQGQYEQYF
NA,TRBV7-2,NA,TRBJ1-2,TGTGCCAGCAGCCCCTATTATGGCTACACCTTC,CASSPYYGYTF
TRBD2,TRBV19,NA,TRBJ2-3,TGTGCCAGTAGTATAGCGGGAGGGCCCGCCAGCACAGATACGCAGTATTTT,CASSIAGGPASTDTQYF
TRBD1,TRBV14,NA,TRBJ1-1,TGTGCCAGCAGCCAAGATTCTCAGGGGGCGCGGGGCACTGAAGCTTTCTTT,CASSQDSQGARGTEAFF
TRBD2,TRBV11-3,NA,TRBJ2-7,TGTGCCAGCAGCTTAGGGGCAGCGGGGGTTTACGAGCAGTACTTC,CASSLGAAGVYEQYF